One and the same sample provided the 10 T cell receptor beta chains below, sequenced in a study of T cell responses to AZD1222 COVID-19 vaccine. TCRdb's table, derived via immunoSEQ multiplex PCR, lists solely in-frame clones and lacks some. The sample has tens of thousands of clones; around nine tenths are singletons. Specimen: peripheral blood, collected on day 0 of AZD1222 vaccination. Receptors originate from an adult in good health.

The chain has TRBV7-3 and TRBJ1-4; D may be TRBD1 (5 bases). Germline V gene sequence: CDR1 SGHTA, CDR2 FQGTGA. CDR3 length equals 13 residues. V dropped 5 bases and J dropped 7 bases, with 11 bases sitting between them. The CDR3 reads CASSAGHGEKLFF. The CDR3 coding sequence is TGTGCCAGCAGCGCCGGACACGGTGAAAAACTGTTTTTT.

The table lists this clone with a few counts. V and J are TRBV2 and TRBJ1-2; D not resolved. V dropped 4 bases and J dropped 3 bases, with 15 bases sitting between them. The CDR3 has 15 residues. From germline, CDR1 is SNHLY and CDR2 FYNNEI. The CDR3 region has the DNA TGTGCCAGCAGTGTCCCGAACCCGATCGACTATGGCTACACCTTC. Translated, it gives CASSVPNPIDYGYTF.

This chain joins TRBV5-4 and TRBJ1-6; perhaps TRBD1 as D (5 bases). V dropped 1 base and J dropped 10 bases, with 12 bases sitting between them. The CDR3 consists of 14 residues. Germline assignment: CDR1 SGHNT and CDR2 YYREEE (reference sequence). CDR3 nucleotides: TGTGCCAGCAGCTTGAAGGGGAGCAGCTCACCCCTCCACTTT. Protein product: CASSLKGSSSPLHF.

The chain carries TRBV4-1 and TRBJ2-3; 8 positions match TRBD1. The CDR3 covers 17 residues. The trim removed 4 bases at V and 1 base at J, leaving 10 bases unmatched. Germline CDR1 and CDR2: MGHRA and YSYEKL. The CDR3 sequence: CASSRTPTGVGTDTQYF. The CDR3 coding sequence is TGCGCCAGCAGCCGTACCCCGACAGGGGTAGGCACAGATACGCAGTATTTT.

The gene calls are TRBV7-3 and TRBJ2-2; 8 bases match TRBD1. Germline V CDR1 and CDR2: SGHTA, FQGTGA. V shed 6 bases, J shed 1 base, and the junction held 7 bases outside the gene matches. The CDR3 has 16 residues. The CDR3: CASRKGGQGNTGELFF. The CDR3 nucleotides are TGTGCCAGCAGAAAAGGAGGACAGGGGAACACCGGGGAGCTGTTTTTT.

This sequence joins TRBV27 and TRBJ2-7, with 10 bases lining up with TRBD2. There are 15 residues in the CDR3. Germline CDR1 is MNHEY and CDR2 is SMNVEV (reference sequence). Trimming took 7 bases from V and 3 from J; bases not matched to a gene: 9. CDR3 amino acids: CASKLIAGGDYEQYF. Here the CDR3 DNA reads TGTGCCAGCAAATTAATAGCGGGAGGAGACTACGAGCAGTACTTC.

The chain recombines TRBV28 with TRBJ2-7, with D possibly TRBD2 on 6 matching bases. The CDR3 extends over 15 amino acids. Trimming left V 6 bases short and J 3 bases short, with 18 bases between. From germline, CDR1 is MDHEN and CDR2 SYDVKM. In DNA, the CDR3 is TGTGCCAGCAGGGGTGGAGGGGAGTCGCGCTACGAGCAGTACTTC. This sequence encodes CASRGGGESRYEQYF. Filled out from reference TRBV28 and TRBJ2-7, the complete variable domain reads DVKVTQSSRYLVKRTGEKVFLECVQDMDHENMFWYRQDPGLGLRLIYFSYDVKMKEKGDIPEGYSVSREKKERFSLILESASTNQTSMYLCASRGGGESRYEQYFGPGTRLTVT.

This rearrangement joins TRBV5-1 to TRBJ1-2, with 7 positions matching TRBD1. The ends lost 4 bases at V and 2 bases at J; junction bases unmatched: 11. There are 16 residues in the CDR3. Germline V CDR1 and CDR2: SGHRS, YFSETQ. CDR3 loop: CASSLGQTHPNYGYTF. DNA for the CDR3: TGCGCCAGCAGCCTGGGACAGACTCATCCAAACTATGGCTACACCTTC.

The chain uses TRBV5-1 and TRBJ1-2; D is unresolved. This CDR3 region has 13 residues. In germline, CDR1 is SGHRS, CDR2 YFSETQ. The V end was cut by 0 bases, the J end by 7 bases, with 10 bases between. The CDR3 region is CASSLGGRSGYTF. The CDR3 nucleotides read TGCGCCAGCAGCTTGGGTGGGAGGTCTGGCTACACCTTC.

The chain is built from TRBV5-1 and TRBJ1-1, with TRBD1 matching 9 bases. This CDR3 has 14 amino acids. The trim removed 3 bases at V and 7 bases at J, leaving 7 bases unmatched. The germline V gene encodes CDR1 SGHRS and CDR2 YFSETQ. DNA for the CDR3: TGCGCCAGCAGCTCGCTTGGGACAGGGAGTGAAGCTTTCTTT. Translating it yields CASSSLGTGSEAFF.